The TCR beta chain described here comes from a study of control samples from healthy donors and cancer patients. The germline CDR1 and CDR2 sequences are MDHEN and SYDVKM. The CDR3 has 15 amino acids. The V end was cut by 5 bases, the J end by 0 bases, with 11 bases between. Assay: immunoSEQ multiplex PCR; the TCRdb copy retains only in-frame clones and omits some. The sample lists about 190,000 clones, around 90% occurring once. Sequenced sample: blood. This clonotype was sampled from a man in his thirties or forties in good health. This chain links TRBV28 with TRBJ1-3, with unresolved D. The CDR3 bases are TGTGCCAGCAGTCCCCGCGCCCTCTCTGGAAACACCATATATTTT. Protein sequence: CASSPRALSGNTIYF.